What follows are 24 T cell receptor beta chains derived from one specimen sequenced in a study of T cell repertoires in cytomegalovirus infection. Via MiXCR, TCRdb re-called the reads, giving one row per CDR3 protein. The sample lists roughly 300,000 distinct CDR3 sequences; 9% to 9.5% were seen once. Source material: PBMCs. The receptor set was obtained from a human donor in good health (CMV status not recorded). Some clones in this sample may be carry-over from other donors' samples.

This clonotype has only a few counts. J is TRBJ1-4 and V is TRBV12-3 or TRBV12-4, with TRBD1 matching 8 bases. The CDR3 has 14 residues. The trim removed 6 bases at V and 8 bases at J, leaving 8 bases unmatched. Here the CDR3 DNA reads TGTGCCAGCAGCCGGACAGGGCGAGAAGAAAAACTGTTTTTT. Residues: CASSRTGREEKLFF.

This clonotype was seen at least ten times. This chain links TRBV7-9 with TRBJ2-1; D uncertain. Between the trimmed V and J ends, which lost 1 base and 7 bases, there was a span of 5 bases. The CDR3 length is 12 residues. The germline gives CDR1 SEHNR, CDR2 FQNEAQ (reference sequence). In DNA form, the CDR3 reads TGTGCCAGCAGCTTAGAAGTGAATGAGCAGTTCTTC. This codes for CASSLEVNEQFF.

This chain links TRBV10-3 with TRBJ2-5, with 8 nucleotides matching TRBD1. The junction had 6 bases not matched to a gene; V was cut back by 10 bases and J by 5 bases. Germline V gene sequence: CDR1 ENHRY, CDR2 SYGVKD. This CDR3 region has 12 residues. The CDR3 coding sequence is TGTGCCACCCAGGGGGCCGGGGAGACCCAGTACTTC. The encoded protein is CATQGAGETQYF.

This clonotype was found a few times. DNA of the CDR3: TGTGCCACCAGTGGGGGTATCAGCGGGAGGCGTCAAGAGACCCAGTACTTC. It translates to CATSGGISGRRQETQYF. The V and J genes are TRBV24-1 and TRBJ2-5; 9 nucleotides agree with TRBD2. Trimming at V came to 5 bases and at J to 2 bases, leaving 11 bases not matched to a gene. CDR1 and CDR2 (germline): KGHDR, SFDVKD. This CDR3 spans 17 amino acids.

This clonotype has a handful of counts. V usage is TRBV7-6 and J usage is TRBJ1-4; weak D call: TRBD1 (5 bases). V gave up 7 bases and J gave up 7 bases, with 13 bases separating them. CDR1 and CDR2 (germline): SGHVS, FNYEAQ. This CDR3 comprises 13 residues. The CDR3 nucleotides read TGTGCCAGCAACCCAGGGAAGGGTGAAAAACTGTTTTTT. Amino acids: CASNPGKGEKLFF. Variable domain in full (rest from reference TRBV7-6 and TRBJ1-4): GAGVSQSPRYKVTKRGQDVALRCDPISGHVSLYWYRQALGQGPEFLTYFNYEAQQDKSGLPNDRFSAERPEGSISTLTIQRTEQRDSAMYRCASNPGKGEKLFFGSGTQLSVL.

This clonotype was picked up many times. The CDR3 DNA follows: TGTGCCAGCAGCGCCCGAGGGGGAAATGAGCAGTTCTTC. Its translation: CASSARGGNEQFF. The chain couples TRBV7-3 to TRBJ2-1, with D tentatively TRBD1 (6 bases). The CDR3 contains 13 residues. The germline V gene encodes CDR1 SGHTA and CDR2 FQGTGA. Trimming removed 5 bases from V and 7 bases from J, with 12 bases in between.

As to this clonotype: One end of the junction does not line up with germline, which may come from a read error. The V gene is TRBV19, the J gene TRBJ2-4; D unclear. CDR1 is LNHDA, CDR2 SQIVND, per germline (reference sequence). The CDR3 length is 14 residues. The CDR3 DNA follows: TGTGCCAGTAGGGGCGGTGTAGCCAAAAACATTCCGTACTTC. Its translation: CASRGGVAKNIPYF.

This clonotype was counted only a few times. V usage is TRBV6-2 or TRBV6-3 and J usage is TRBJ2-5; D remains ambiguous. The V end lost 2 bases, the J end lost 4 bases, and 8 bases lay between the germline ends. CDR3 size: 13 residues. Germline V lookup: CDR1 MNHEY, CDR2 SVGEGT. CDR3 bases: TGTGCCAGCAGTTACGGCGGTCCAGAGACCCAGTACTTC. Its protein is CASSYGGPETQYF.

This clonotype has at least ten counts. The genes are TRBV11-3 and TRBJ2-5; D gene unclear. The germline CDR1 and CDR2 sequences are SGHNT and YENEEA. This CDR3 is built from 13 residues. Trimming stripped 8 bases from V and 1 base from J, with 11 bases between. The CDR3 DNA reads TGTGCCAGCTCGGTCACAGCCCAAGAGACCCAGTACTTC. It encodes CASSVTAQETQYF.

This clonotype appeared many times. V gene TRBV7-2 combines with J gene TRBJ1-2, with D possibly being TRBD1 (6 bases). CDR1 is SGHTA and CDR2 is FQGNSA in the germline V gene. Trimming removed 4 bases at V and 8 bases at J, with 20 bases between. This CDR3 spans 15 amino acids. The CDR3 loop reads CASSSDGGRGNGYTF. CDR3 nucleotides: TGTGCCAGCAGCTCAGACGGGGGCAGGGGCAACGGCTACACCTTC. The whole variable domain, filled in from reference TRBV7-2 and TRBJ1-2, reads GAGVSQSPSNKVTEKGKDVELRCDPISGHTALYWYRQSLGQGLEFLIYFQGNSAPDKSGLPSDRFSAERTGGSVSTLTIQRTQQEDSAVYLCASSSDGGRGNGYTFGSGTRLTVV.

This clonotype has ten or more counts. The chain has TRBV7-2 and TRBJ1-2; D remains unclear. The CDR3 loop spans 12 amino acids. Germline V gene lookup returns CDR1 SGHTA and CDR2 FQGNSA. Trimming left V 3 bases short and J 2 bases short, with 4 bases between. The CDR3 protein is CASSFDNYGYTF. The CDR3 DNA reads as TGTGCCAGCAGCTTCGACAACTATGGCTACACCTTC.

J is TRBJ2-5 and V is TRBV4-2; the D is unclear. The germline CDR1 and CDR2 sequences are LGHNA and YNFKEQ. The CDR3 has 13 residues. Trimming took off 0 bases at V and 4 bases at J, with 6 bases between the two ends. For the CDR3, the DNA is TGTGCCAGCAGCCAAGAACCGGGAGAGACCCAGTACTTC. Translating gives CASSQEPGETQYF.

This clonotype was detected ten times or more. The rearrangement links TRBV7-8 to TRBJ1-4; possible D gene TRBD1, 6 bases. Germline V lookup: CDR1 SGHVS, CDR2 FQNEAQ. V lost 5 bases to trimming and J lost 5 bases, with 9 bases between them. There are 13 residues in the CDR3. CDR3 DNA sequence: TGTGCCAGCAGCGCTCAGGGGAATGAAAAACTGTTTTTT. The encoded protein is CASSAQGNEKLFF.

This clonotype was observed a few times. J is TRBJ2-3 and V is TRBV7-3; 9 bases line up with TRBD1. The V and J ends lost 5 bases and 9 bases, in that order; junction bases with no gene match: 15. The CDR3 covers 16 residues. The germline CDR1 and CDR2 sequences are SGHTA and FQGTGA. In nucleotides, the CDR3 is TGTGCCAGCAGCCCCAGGGGGGACAGGGTAATCCGAACGCAGTATTTT. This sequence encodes CASSPRGDRVIRTQYF.

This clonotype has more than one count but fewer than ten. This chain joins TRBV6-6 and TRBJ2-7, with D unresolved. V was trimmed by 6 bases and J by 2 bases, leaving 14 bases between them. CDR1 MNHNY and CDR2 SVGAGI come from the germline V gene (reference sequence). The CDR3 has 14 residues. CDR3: CASRHSGGPYEQYF. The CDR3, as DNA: TGTGCCAGCAGGCACTCGGGCGGCCCCTACGAGCAGTACTTC.

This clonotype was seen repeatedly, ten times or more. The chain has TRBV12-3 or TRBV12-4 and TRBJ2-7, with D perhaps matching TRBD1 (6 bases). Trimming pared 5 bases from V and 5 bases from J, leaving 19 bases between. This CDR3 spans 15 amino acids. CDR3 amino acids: CASSQRTANPNEQYF. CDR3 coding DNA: TGTGCCAGCAGTCAGAGGACAGCTAACCCTAACGAGCAGTACTTC.

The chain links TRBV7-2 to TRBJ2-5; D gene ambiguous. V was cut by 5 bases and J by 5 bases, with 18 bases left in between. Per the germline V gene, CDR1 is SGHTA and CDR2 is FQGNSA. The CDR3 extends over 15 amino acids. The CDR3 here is CASSRESSHGETQYF. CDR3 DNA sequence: TGTGCCAGCAGCCGAGAGAGCTCTCATGGCGAGACCCAGTACTTC.

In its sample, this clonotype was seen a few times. The CDR3 coding sequence is TGTGCCAGCAGCCAAGAAATGACTAGCGGGGGGGCCCTGTCCTACGAGCAGTACTTC. This codes for CASSQEMTSGGALSYEQYF. The rearrangement joins TRBV4-2 to TRBJ2-7; 14 bases fit TRBD2. J gave up 1 base and V 0 bases, and 8 bases lay outside the gene matches. Per germline, CDR1 LGHNA and CDR2 YNFKEQ. The CDR3 is made up of 19 amino acids.

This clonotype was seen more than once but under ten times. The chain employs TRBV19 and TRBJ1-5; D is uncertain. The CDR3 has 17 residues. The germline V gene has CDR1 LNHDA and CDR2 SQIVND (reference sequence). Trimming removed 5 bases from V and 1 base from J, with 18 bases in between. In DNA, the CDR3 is TGTGCCAGTAGTCCTGGGCCCCTGGAAGGAAGCAATCAGCCCCAGCATTTT. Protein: CASSPGPLEGSNQPQHF.

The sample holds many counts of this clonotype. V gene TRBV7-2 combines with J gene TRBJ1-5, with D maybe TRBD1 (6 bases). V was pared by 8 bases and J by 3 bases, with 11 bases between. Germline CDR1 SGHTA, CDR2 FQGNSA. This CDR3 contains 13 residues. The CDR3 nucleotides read TGTGCCAGCGCCTGGACAGACAATCAGCCCCAGCATTTT. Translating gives CASAWTDNQPQHF.

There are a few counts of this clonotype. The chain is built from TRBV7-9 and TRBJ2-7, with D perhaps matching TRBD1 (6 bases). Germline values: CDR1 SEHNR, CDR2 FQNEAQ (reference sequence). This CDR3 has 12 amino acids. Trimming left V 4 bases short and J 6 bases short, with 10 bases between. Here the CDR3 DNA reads TGTGCCAGCAGCTCACAGGGCATCGAGCAGTACTTC. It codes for CASSSQGIEQYF.

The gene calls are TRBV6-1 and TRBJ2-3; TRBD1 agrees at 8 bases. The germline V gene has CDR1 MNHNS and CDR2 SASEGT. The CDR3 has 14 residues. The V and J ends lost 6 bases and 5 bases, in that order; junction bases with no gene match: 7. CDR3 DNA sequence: TGTGCCAGCAGACCCGGACAGGGAAGAGATACGCAGTATTTT. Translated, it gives CASRPGQGRDTQYF.

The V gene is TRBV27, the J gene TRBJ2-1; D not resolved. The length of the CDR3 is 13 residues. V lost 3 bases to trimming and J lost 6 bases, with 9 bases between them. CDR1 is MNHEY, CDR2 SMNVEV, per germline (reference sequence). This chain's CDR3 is CASSFPPLNEQFF. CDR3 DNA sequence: TGTGCCAGCAGTTTCCCTCCTCTCAATGAGCAGTTCTTC.

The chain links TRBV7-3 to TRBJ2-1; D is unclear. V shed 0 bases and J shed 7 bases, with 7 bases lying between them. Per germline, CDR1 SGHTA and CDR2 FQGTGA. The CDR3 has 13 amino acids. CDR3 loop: CASSLTHGNEQFF. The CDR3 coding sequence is TGTGCCAGCAGCTTAACCCACGGAAATGAGCAGTTCTTC.